A selection of T cell receptor beta chains follows, all from one sample in a study of cytomegalovirus exposure and HLA in healthy donors. TCRdb's table, derived via immunoSEQ multiplex PCR, lists solely in-frame clones and lacks some. Among about 85,000 clones, 80% were seen once, and the ten largest hold roughly 32%. Sequencing was done on a sample of PBMCs. The receptors were gathered from a man in his fifties or sixties in good health and CMV-seropositive. CDR3s include the opening cysteine and the closing phenylalanine or tryptophan. D genes are given only for firm matches. Only some rows state a clone size, as once, few, many or a class for expanded clones.

TRBV2,.,.,TRBJ2-7,TGTGCCAGCAGTGAATTAGCCTACGAGCAGTACTTC,CASSELAYEQYF
TRBV7-9,.,.,TRBJ2-7,TGTGCCAGCAGCCGACCAGGGGCGAACGAGCAGTACTTC,CASSRPGANEQYF
TRBV7-2,.,.,TRBJ2-1,TGTGCCAGCAGCTTAAACGGCAGGGGTTTGGATGAGCAGTTCTTC,CASSLNGRGLDEQFF
TRBV2,.,.,TRBJ2-2,TGTGCCAGCAGCCCCGAGTCCGGGGAGCTGTTTTTT,CASSPESGELFF
TRBV4-2,.,.,TRBJ2-1,TGTGCCAGCAGCCAAGAGGCAGGGTACGATGAGCAGTTCTTC,CASSQEAGYDEQFF
TRBV15,.,TRBD1,TRBJ1-5,TGTGCCACCAGCAGGGACAGGGGAATTCAGCCCCAGCATTTT,CATSRDRGIQPQHF
TRBV7-9,.,.,TRBJ2-1,TGTGCCAGCAGCTTACGAGGGAGTTCCTACAATGAGCAGTTCTTC,CASSLRGSSYNEQFF
TRBV5-4,.,.,TRBJ2-6,TGTGCCAGCAGCTTGGCAGGGTCTGGGGCCAACGGCCTGACTTTC,CASSLAGSGANGLTF
TRBV5-4,.,.,TRBJ2-5,TGTGCCAGCAGCCGCCAAGCCAGCGGCCAAGAGACCCAGTACTTC,CASSRQASGQETQYF
TRBV30,.,TRBD1,TRBJ2-2,TGTGCCTGGAGTGGGATTGACAGGGGGCGATTCACCGGGGAGCTGTTTTTT,CAWSGIDRGRFTGELFF
TRBV19,.,TRBD2,TRBJ2-7,TGTGCCAGTAGTCGGGCGGGAGAAGGCTACGAGCAGTACTTC,CASSRAGEGYEQYF
TRBV6-4,.,.,TRBJ1-1,TGTGCCAGAAGGGCCGTACCGGGAAGAGAAACTGAAGCTTTCTTT,CARRAVPGRETEAFF
TRBV6-6,.,TRBD2,TRBJ2-1,TGTGCCAGCAGTACCCTTGCGGGGGGTGTGAATGAGCAGTTCTTC,CASSTLAGGVNEQFF
TRBV4-1,.,TRBD1,TRBJ1-1,TGCGCCAGCAGCCTGGGACAGAGTGACACTGAAGCTTTCTTT,CASSLGQSDTEAFF
TRBV18,.,TRBD1,TRBJ1-1,TGTGCCAGCTCGGGACAGGGTACTGAAGCTTTCTTT,CASSGQGTEAFF
TRBV11-1,.,TRBD2,TRBJ2-5,TGTGCCAGCAGCATAAATAGCGGGAATGCGAGGGAGACCCAGTACTTC,CASSINSGNARETQYF
TRBV30,few,.,TRBJ2-1,TGTGCCTGGAGAACAACGGACAGTAATGAGCAGTTCTTC,CAWRTTDSNEQFF
TRBV6-1,once,.,TRBJ2-3,TGTGCCAGCAATCTATTTAGCGGCACAGATACGCAGTATTTT,CASNLFSGTDTQYF
TRBV4-3,few,TRBD2,TRBJ2-1,TGCGCCAGCAGTAGCGGGAGAGGGTACAATGAGCAGTTCTTC,CASSSGRGYNEQFF
TRBV9,.,.,TRBJ2-5,TGTGCCAGCAGCGTGCAGTTCCAAGAGACCCAGTACTTC,CASSVQFQETQYF
TRBV4-2,.,TRBD2,TRBJ2-7,TGTGCCAGCAGCAACTACGGGCGGGAGATATACGAGCAGTACTTC,CASSNYGREIYEQYF
TRBV6-6,.,.,TRBJ2-1,TGTGCCAGCAGTGTTTCAGGAAGAACCCTCAATGAGCAGTTCTTC,CASSVSGRTLNEQFF
TRBV19,.,.,TRBJ1-1,TGTGCCAGTAGTATCGGGGGTGGGAGGGGTAGCACTGAAGCTTTCTTT,CASSIGGGRGSTEAFF
TRBV6-5,.,.,TRBJ2-3,TGTGCCACCAGGTCCAGGGTTGAATGGTTAGATACGCAGTATTTT,CATRSRVEWLDTQYF
TRBV7-2,.,.,TRBJ2-1,TGTGCCAGCAGCTTCTTAGCGGAAGAGCAGTTCTTC,CASSFLAEEQFF
TRBV7-9,.,TRBD2,TRBJ2-5,TGTTCCAGCAGCTCTCTAGCGGGGATACCAACGGAGACCCAGTACTTC,CSSSSLAGIPTETQYF
TRBV5-1,.,TRBD2,TRBJ2-1,TGCGCCAGCAGCTTCAATCGACTAGCGGGACCCAATGAGCAGTTCTTC,CASSFNRLAGPNEQFF
TRBV7-4,.,TRBD2,TRBJ2-5,TGTGCCAGCAGCTTAGGGGATTATAGGGTGAGCGGGAGCGAGCAGTGGGAGACCCAGTACTTC,CASSLGDYRVSGSEQWETQYF
TRBV7-9,once,TRBD1,TRBJ1-1,TGTGCCAGCACCCCGACAGGGCTGAACACTGAAGCTTTCTTT,CASTPTGLNTEAFF
TRBV7-9,.,.,TRBJ1-1,TGTTCCAGCAGCTTACGGCAGGGCCAAAACACTGAAGCTTTCTTT,CSSSLRQGQNTEAFF
TRBV10-3,.,.,TRBJ1-6,TGTGCCATCAGTGGGACTGAACAGTCACCCCTCCACTTT,CAISGTEQSPLHF
TRBV11-2,.,TRBD2,TRBJ2-2,TGTGCCAGCAGGTCGGCGGGAGGGCCAATCGGGGAGCTGTTTTTT,CASRSAGGPIGELFF
TRBV7-9,.,TRBD1,TRBJ2-6,TGTGCCAGCAGCCCCCGGACAGGCTATTCCGGGGCCAACGTCCTGACTTTC,CASSPRTGYSGANVLTF
TRBV30,.,TRBD1,TRBJ1-5,TGTGCCTGGAGTGTCGGACAGGGTAGAAATCAGCCCCAGCATTTT,CAWSVGQGRNQPQHF
TRBV6-5,.,TRBD2,TRBJ2-7,TGTGCCAGCACCGGGACTAGCGGTGAGCAGTACTTC,CASTGTSGEQYF
TRBV5-6,.,TRBD1,TRBJ2-7,TGTGCCAGCAGCCACAGGGGGCGCGACGAGCAGTACTTC,CASSHRGRDEQYF
TRBV2,.,TRBD2,TRBJ2-1,TGTGCCAGCAGTGAGGGACTAGCGGGAGACGCGCAGTTCTTC,CASSEGLAGDAQFF
TRBV7-9,.,TRBD2,TRBJ2-1,TGTGCCAGCAGCTCGAGGGGGACTAGCTTCAGTGAGCAGTTCTTC,CASSSRGTSFSEQFF
TRBV4-2,.,.,TRBJ1-1,TGTGCCAGCAGCCCTGGAGCAGGGCTCGGGGAAGCTTTCTTT,CASSPGAGLGEAFF
TRBV28,.,.,TRBJ2-1,TGTGCCAGCAGGAGGGACTCGTCCTACAATGAGCAGTTCTTC,CASRRDSSYNEQFF
TRBV7-3,.,TRBD1,TRBJ1-3,TGTGCCAGCAGCTCCGGACAGGGGAACACCATATATTTT,CASSSGQGNTIYF
TRBV7-9,.,TRBD1,TRBJ2-7,TGTGCCAGCAGCGATGGACAGGGCCCACCGGGGACCTACGAGCAGTACTTC,CASSDGQGPPGTYEQYF
TRBV7-2,once,.,TRBJ2-3,TGTGCCAGCAGCTTAGAAGCTAGGCGGGCTGATACGCAGTATTTT,CASSLEARRADTQYF
TRBV30,once,TRBD2,TRBJ2-1,TGTGCCGGTATAACCGCGGTCCAGCGGGAGGGGGAGCAGTTCTTC,CAGITAVQREGEQFF
TRBV2,.,TRBD2,TRBJ2-7,TGTGCCAGCAGTAGGACTAGCGGGATCCACGAGCAGTACTTC,CASSRTSGIHEQYF
TRBV14,.,TRBD2,TRBJ2-7,TGTGCCAGCAGCCTGACTAGCGGACCCTACGAGCAGTACTTC,CASSLTSGPYEQYF
TRBV18,.,.,TRBJ2-3,TGTGCCAGCTCACTAGGAGGTGAAAGTACAGATACGCAGTATTTT,CASSLGGESTDTQYF
TRBV5-6,.,.,TRBJ1-2,TGTGCCAGCACCCCGATCACGGGTTGGGATGGCTACACCTTC,CASTPITGWDGYTF
TRBV5-1,.,TRBD2,TRBJ2-7,TGCGCCAGCAGCTTGGGACTAGCGGACTACGAGCAGTACTTC,CASSLGLADYEQYF
TRBV5-4,.,TRBD2,TRBJ2-3,TGTGCCAGCAGCTTCAAGGCGGGGGGACCAGATACGCAGTATTTT,CASSFKAGGPDTQYF
TRBV30,few,TRBD1,TRBJ2-7,TGTGCCTGGAGTATCGGACAGGGGGCTTGGGAGCAGTACTTC,CAWSIGQGAWEQYF
TRBV14,.,.,TRBJ2-7,TGTGCCAGCAGCCAAGAGCGTACCTACGAGCAGTACTTC,CASSQERTYEQYF
TRBV9,.,.,TRBJ1-2,TGTGCCAGCAGCGTAGATAGGGGCAGGTATGGCTACACCTTC,CASSVDRGRYGYTF
TRBV27,.,.,TRBJ1-6,TGTGCCAGCAGCTCAGGGTTCGGAAATAGGTCACCCCTCCACTTT,CASSSGFGNRSPLHF
TRBV2,once,.,TRBJ2-1,TGTGCCAGCACGTGGGTTCTGGGAGTCAGCGCCTACAATGAGCAGTTCTTC,CASTWVLGVSAYNEQFF
TRBV19,.,.,TRBJ2-3,TGTGCCAGTAGTCAGTTCCAGGAAACAGATACGCAGTATTTT,CASSQFQETDTQYF
TRBV6-1,.,.,TRBJ1-1,TGTGCCAGCAGGCAGGGAGGCACTGAAGCTTTCTTT,CASRQGGTEAFF
TRBV11-2,.,.,TRBJ1-2,TGTGCCAGCAGCACCGGGACGGGAGAATACTATGGCTACACCTTC,CASSTGTGEYYGYTF
TRBV7-9,.,.,TRBJ2-5,TGTGCCAGCAGCTTGTTAGCGGAAGAGACCCAGTACTTC,CASSLLAEETQYF
TRBV9,.,.,TRBJ2-1,TGTGCCAGCAGCGTACCTAGTGGCGATGAGCAGTTCTTC,CASSVPSGDEQFF